This T cell receptor (beta chain) was retrieved from a study of T-cell memory formation after mild COVID-19. Comments on this clonotype: What it binds is unknown.

TCRdb fed the 5' RACE reads into MiXCR, producing one record per CDR3 protein. Of roughly 320,000 distinct CDR3 sequences in the sample, around 30% were seen once. Study results and caveats: Second-wave clones reaching peak frequency on day 37 lacked confirmed SARS-CoV-2 specificity.

The CDR3 contains 13 residues. In germline, CDR1 is GTSNPN, CDR2 SVGIG (reference sequence). V was clipped by 0 bases and J by 5 bases, with 10 bases between them. The source is an adult woman who had mild COVID-19 (a few samples of this study predate the infection). Cell type and time point are not known. J is TRBJ2-5 and V is TRBV30; a possible D gene is TRBD2 (6 bases). The material sequenced was PBMCs or a T cell subset sorted from them (not recorded which). The CDR3 bases are TGTGCCTGGAGTGTACGGGGGTGGGAGACCCAGTACTTC. Residues: CAWSVRGWETQYF.